This TCR beta chain was documented in a study of CD8 T cells in ankylosing spondylitis. TCRdb ran MiXCR on the 5' RACE reads and lists one entry per CDR3 protein. The table lists over 150,000 distinct CDR3 sequences, more than 10% of them singletons, with about 15% in the top ten. The V and J ends lost 4 bases and 3 bases, in that order; junction bases with no gene match: 2. The CDR3 has 14 residues. Germline V gene data show CDR1 as SEHNR and CDR2 as FQNEAQ (reference sequence). This clonotype has a handful of counts. The chain combines TRBV7-9 with TRBJ2-5, with 10 positions matching TRBD1. The receptor's source is a male donor with ankylosing spondylitis or in good health (not recorded which). Sequenced sample: blood, either unsorted or a sorted T cell fraction (not recorded which). In DNA, the CDR3 is TGTGCCAGCAGCTCAGGGACAGGGGAAGAGACCCAGTACTTC. Translating it yields CASSSGTGEETQYF.